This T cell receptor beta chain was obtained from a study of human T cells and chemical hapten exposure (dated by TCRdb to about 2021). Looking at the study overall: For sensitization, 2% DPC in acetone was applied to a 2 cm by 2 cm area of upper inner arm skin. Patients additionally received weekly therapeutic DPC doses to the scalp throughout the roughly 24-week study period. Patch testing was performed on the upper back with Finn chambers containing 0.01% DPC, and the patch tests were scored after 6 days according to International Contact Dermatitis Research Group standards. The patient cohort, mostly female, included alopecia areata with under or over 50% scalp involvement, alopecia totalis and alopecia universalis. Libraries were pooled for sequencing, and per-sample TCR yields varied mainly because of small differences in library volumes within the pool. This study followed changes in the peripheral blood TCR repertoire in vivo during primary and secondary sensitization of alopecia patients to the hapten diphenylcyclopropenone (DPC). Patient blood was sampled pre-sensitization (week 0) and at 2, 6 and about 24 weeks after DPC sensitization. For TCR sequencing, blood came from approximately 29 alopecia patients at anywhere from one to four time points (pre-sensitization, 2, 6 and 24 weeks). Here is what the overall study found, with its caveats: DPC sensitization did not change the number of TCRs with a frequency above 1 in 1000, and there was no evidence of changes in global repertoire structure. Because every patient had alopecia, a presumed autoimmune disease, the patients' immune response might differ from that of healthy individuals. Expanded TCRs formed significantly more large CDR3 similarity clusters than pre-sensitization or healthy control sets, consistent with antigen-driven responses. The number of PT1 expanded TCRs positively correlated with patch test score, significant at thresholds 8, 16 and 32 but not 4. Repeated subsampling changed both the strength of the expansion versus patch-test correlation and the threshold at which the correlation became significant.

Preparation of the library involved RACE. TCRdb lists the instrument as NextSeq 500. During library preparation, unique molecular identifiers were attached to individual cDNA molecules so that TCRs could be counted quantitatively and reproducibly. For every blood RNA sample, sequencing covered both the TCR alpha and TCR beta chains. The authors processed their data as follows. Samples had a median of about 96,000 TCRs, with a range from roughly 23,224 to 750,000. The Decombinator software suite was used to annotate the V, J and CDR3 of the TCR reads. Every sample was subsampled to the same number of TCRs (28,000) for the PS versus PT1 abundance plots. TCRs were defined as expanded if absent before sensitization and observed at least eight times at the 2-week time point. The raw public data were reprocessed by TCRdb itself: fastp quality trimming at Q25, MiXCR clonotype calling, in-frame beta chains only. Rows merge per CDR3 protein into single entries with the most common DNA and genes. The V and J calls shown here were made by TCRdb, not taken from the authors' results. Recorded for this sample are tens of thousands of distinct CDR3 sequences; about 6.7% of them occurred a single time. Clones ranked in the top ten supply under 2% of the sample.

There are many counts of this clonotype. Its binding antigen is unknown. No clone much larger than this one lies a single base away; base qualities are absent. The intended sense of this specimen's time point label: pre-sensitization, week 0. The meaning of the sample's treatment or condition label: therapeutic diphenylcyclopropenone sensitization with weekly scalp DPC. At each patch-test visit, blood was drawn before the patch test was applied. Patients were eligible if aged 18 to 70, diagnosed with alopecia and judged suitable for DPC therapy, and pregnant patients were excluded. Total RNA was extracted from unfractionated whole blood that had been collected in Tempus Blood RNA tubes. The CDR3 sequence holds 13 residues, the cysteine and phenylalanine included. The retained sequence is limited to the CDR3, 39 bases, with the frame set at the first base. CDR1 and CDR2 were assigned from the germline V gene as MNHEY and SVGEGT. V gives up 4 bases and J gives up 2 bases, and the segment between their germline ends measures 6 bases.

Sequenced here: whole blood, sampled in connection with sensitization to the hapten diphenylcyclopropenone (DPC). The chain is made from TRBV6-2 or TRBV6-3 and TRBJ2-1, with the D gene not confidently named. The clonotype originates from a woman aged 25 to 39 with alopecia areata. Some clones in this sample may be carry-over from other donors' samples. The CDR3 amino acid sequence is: CASSLGTYNEQFF. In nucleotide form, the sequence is TGTGCCAGCAGTTTGGGGACCTACAATGAGCAGTTCTTC.